The 18 T cell receptor beta chains presented below share a single source sample, sequenced in a study of PD-L1 blockade in urothelial cancer. Clones were read by immunoSEQ multiplex PCR, and TCRdb kept only the in-frame ones, dropping some. The data show tens of thousands of clones, with around 90% seen just once and under 2% held by the top ten. Time point: pretreatment peripheral blood. Source: PBMCs, taken around atezolizumab (anti-PD-L1) treatment. Receptor source: a man aged 55-75 years with urothelial cancer.

The chain carries TRBV7-9 and TRBJ1-2; D is unclear. V lost 3 bases and J lost 6, with 11 bases in between. The CDR3 runs 13 residues. Looked up from germline, CDR1 is SEHNR and CDR2 is FQNEAQ (reference sequence). CDR3: CASSLEGLDGYTF. CDR3 DNA: TGTGCCAGCAGCTTGGAGGGTTTGGATGGCTACACCTTC.

The chain carries TRBV6-5 and TRBJ2-7; perhaps TRBD2 as D (5 bases). The CDR3 contains 14 residues. V was pared by 6 bases and J by 0 bases, with 12 bases between. CDR1 and CDR2 from the germline V gene are MNHEY and SVGAGI. The CDR3 spells CASRTGINSYEQYF. In nucleotides, the CDR3 is TGTGCCAGCAGGACCGGGATTAACTCCTACGAGCAGTACTTC.

This clone was recorded once. CDR3 sequence: CASSLGSGGETQYF. The CDR3 nucleotides read TGTGCCAGCAGTTTAGGGTCAGGGGGAGAGACCCAGTACTTC. This sequence joins TRBV27 and TRBJ2-5, with 7 bases lining up with TRBD1. CDR3 length equals 14 residues. Germline lookup yields CDR1 MNHEY and CDR2 SMNVEV (reference sequence). V gave up 2 bases and J gave up 4 bases; unmatched junction bases: 4.

In this sample, this clone turned up a few times. The chain couples TRBV5-1 to TRBJ2-7, with a possible D match to TRBD2 (6 bases). This CDR3 region has 14 residues. V was pared by 6 bases and J by 5 bases, with 18 bases between. In germline, CDR1 is SGHRS, CDR2 YFSETQ. The CDR3 DNA sequence: TGCGCCAGCACGGGGGTGGGGGGTGCGCACGAGCAGTACTTC. Amino acid sequence: CASTGVGGAHEQYF.

The genes are TRBV5-4 and TRBJ2-7; 8 bases are shared with TRBD1. This CDR3 spans 16 amino acids. Losses at the gene ends were 4 bases for V and 5 bases for J; bases not matched to a gene: 14. CDR1 is SGHNT, CDR2 YYREEE, per germline (reference sequence). The CDR3 bases are TGTGCCAGCAGCCGAGGGGGACAGGCCCGAAGGAACGAGCAGTACTTC. Residues: CASSRGGQARRNEQYF. The whole variable domain, remainder taken from reference TRBV5-4 and TRBJ2-7, is ETGVTQSPTHLIKTRGQQVTLRCSSQSGHNTVSWYQQALGQGPQFIFQYYREEENGRGNFPPRFSGLQFPNYSSELNVNALELDDSALYLCASSRGGQARRNEQYFGPGTRLTVT.

The genes are TRBV5-1 and TRBJ2-5; 12 nucleotides line up with TRBD2. The CDR3 spans 16 residues. Germline V CDR1 and CDR2: SGHRS, YFSETQ. The V segment lost 2 bases and the J segment 5 bases; nucleotides outside the gene matches: 7. The CDR3 is CASSFGLAGNGETQYF. CDR3 DNA sequence: TGCGCCAGCAGCTTCGGACTAGCGGGGAACGGGGAGACCCAGTACTTC.

The rearrangement uses TRBV19 and TRBJ1-5; possible D gene TRBD1, 5 bases. CDR3 length equals 15 residues. Trimming removed 5 bases from V and 3 bases from J, with 14 bases in between. Per germline, CDR1 LNHDA and CDR2 SQIVND (reference sequence). The CDR3 loop is CASSAGGVDNQPQHF. The CDR3 region has the DNA TGTGCCAGTAGTGCTGGGGGGGTGGACAATCAGCCCCAGCATTTT.

The V call is TRBV20-1, the J call TRBJ2-1; no clear D gene. V lost 2 bases to trimming and J lost 9 bases, with 5 bases between them. CDR3 size: 10 residues. Germline CDR1 reads DFQATT; CDR2 reads SNEGSKA (reference sequence). CDR3 region: CSARSTEQFF. CDR3 nucleotides: TGCAGTGCTAGAAGCACTGAGCAGTTCTTC.

J is TRBJ2-7 and V is TRBV10-1, with 13 nucleotides matching TRBD2. Germline V gene data show CDR1 as WNHNN and CDR2 as SYGVQD (reference sequence). The CDR3 is made up of 16 amino acids. The V and J ends lost 5 bases and 3 bases, in that order; junction bases with no gene match: 7. The CDR3, as DNA: TGCGCCAGCAGTCCAGGGACTAGCGGGACCGTCTACGAGCAGTACTTC. Its protein product is CASSPGTSGTVYEQYF.

The chain has TRBV5-1 and TRBJ2-5; D is uncertain. CDR3 size: 15 residues. Trimming pared 0 bases from V and 3 bases from J, leaving 12 bases between. CDR1 is SGHRS, CDR2 YFSETQ, per germline. This chain's CDR3 is CASSLGSTGEETQYF. The CDR3 region has the DNA TGCGCCAGCAGCTTGGGGTCCACCGGTGAAGAGACCCAGTACTTC.

The chain links TRBV7-6 to TRBJ1-4; a possible D gene is TRBD1 (5 bases). Germline assignment: CDR1 SGHVS and CDR2 FNYEAQ. The CDR3 is 15 residues long. Trimming removed 3 bases from V and 7 bases from J, with 15 bases in between. CDR3 sequence (DNA): TGTGCCAGCAGCTTCGACAGAAGAGAAGGTGAAAAACTGTTTTTT. Translation gives CASSFDRREGEKLFF. Drawing the rest from reference TRBV7-6 and TRBJ1-4, the complete variable domain is GAGVSQSPRYKVTKRGQDVALRCDPISGHVSLYWYRQALGQGPEFLTYFNYEAQQDKSGLPNDRFSAERPEGSISTLTIQRTEQRDSAMYRCASSFDRREGEKLFFGSGTQLSVL.

The chain joins TRBV7-2 to TRBJ1-2; 9 bases are a match to TRBD1. Germline CDR1 and CDR2: SGHTA and FQGNSA. The CDR3 is 15 amino acids. The V segment lost 2 bases and the J segment 2 bases; nucleotides outside the gene matches: 3. CDR3 sequence (DNA): TGTGCCAGCAGCTTAAAGACAGGGGGAAACTATGGCTACACCTTC. This encodes CASSLKTGGNYGYTF.

This chain uses TRBV18 with TRBJ1-1, with unresolved D. The V gene lost 3 bases and the J gene lost 0 bases, with 17 bases spanning the gap. The CDR3 has 17 residues. Germline V gene data show CDR1 as KGHSH and CDR2 as LQKENI. The chain's CDR3 is CASSPREELSMNTEAFF. As DNA, the CDR3 is TGTGCCAGCTCACCCCGGGAAGAGTTGAGTATGAACACTGAAGCTTTCTTT.

The V gene is TRBV7-3, the J gene TRBJ1-5; D gene uncertain. Trimming removed 5 bases at V and 3 bases at J, with 8 bases between. Germline V lookup: CDR1 SGHTA, CDR2 FQGTGA. The CDR3 totals 13 residues. The DNA for the CDR3 is TGTGCCAGCAGCGTCTCCTACAATCAGCCCCAGCATTTT. Protein sequence: CASSVSYNQPQHF.

The rearrangement joins TRBV9 to TRBJ1-3; D call uncertain. Trimming cost V 5 bases and J 5 bases, with 8 bases left between them. The CDR3 loop spans 12 amino acids. Per the germline V gene, CDR1 is SGDLS and CDR2 is YYNGEE. CDR3 in amino acids: CASSAGRNTIYF. Here the CDR3 DNA reads TGTGCCAGCAGTGCGGGAAGAAACACCATATATTTT.

V usage is TRBV7-2 and J usage is TRBJ2-4, with 12 bases fitting TRBD1. V shed 4 bases, J shed 0 bases, and the junction held 7 bases outside the gene matches. CDR3 length: 18 amino acids. Germline V CDR1 and CDR2: SGHTA, FQGNSA. CDR3 residues: CASSSGTGGVLAKNIQYF. The CDR3 bases are TGTGCCAGCAGCTCCGGGACAGGGGGCGTTCTAGCCAAAAACATTCAGTACTTC.

This clone is a singleton in its sample. The rearrangement links TRBV7-9 to TRBJ2-5, with TRBD2 identical over 7 bases. Germline loops: CDR1 SEHNR, CDR2 FQNEAQ (reference sequence). The CDR3 is 16 amino acids. Trimming cost V 5 bases and J 5 bases; bases outside gene matches: 14. The CDR3 nucleotides read TGTGCCAGCAGCCCTAGGGGAGGGTTGGGTTTCGAGACCCAGTACTTC. Translation: CASSPRGGLGFETQYF. The whole variable domain, filled in from reference TRBV7-9 and TRBJ2-5, reads DTGVSQNPRHKITKRGQNVTFRCDPISEHNRLYWYRQTLGQGPEFLTYFQNEAQLEKSRLLSDRFSAERPKGSFSTLEIQRTEQGDSAMYLCASSPRGGLGFETQYFGPGTRLLVL.

This chain uses TRBV4-2 with TRBJ2-5, with TRBD2 matching 7 bases. This CDR3 spans 15 amino acids. Trimming removed 0 bases from V and 5 bases from J; junction bases left unmatched: 6. Germline CDR1 and CDR2: LGHNA and YNFKEQ. The CDR3: CASSQDGGSRETQYF. The CDR3 coding sequence is TGTGCCAGCAGCCAAGATGGCGGGAGCAGGGAGACCCAGTACTTC.